This entry lists 25 T cell receptor beta chains sequenced from one sample in a study of cytomegalovirus exposure and HLA in healthy donors. Primers: 60 Vbeta forward and 13 Jbeta reverse. Libraries were prepared by immunoSEQ multiplex PCR; TCRdb keeps only in-frame clonotypes and omits some of them. The sample has 150,000 to 200,000 clones; around 87% are singletons. Sequenced material: PBMCs. All receptors derive from a woman under 30 in good health and CMV-seronegative.

This clone has a handful of counts. CDR3 amino acids: CASKFLGGGGRQYF. The DNA for the CDR3 is TGTGCCAGCAAATTTTTAGGGGGCGGCGGTAGGCAGTACTTC. The chain employs TRBV28 and TRBJ2-7; 7 bases are shared with TRBD1. The CDR3 length is 14 residues. V lost 7 bases to trimming and J lost 9 bases; unmatched junction nucleotides: 15. Germline CDR1 and CDR2: MDHEN and SYDVKM.

J is TRBJ2-1 and V is TRBV7-3; 8 nucleotides agree with TRBD2. The V and J ends lost 1 base and 4 bases, in that order; junction bases with no gene match: 3. This CDR3 is built from 15 residues. CDR1 and CDR2 from the germline V gene are SGHTA and FQGTGA. DNA of the CDR3: TGTGCCAGCAGCTTAAAGCTAGCGGGTTACAATGAGCAGTTCTTC. Translated, it gives CASSLKLAGYNEQFF.

This clone is a singleton in its sample. This chain links TRBV5-4 with TRBJ1-2; D perhaps matches TRBD1 (5 bases). The V gene's germline CDR1 is SGHNT and CDR2 YYREEE (reference sequence). V dropped 0 bases and J dropped 6 bases, with 12 bases sitting between them. The CDR3 has 14 amino acids. The CDR3 DNA follows: TGTGCCAGCAGCTTGGATTGGCCAGGGAATGGCTACACCTTC. Residues: CASSLDWPGNGYTF.

This chain joins TRBV19 and TRBJ2-5; 7 nucleotides align to TRBD1. The closer fit of TRBJ2-7 to the DNA end suggests the J call may be wrong. Germline V lookup: CDR1 LNHDA, CDR2 SQIVND (reference sequence). The CDR3 has 15 residues. The CDR3 protein is CASSADGTVHYEQYF. CDR3 in DNA: TGTGCCAGTTCTGCCGACGGGACAGTTCACTACGAGCAGTACTTC.

V is TRBV5-4 and J is TRBJ2-5; D uncertain. In germline, CDR1 is SGHNT, CDR2 YYREEE (reference sequence). The CDR3 totals 14 residues. V was cut by 0 bases and J by 4 bases, with 10 bases left in between. The CDR3 sequence: CASSLGSFGETQYF. In nucleotides, the CDR3 is TGTGCCAGCAGCTTGGGGTCTTTCGGAGAGACCCAGTACTTC.

The rearrangement links TRBV4-1 to TRBJ2-5, with a weak D call TRBD2 (5 bases). V lost 0 bases and J lost 4, with 9 bases in between. The CDR3 is made up of 14 amino acids. Germline CDR1 and CDR2: MGHRA and YSYEKL. CDR3 amino acids: CASSQDRRGETQYF. The CDR3 bases are TGCGCCAGCAGCCAAGATCGTCGGGGAGAGACCCAGTACTTC.

The chain recombines TRBV5-5 with TRBJ2-3, with D perhaps TRBD2 (6 bases). The CDR3 is made up of 18 amino acids. Deletions cut 4 bases from V and 3 bases from J, with 24 bases between. CDR1 and CDR2 from the germline V gene are SGHKS and YYEKEE (reference sequence). CDR3 sequence reads: CASSPRPVGGTSTDTQYF. As DNA, the CDR3 is TGTGCCAGCAGCCCCCGTCCCGTGGGGGGAACTAGTACAGATACGCAGTATTTT.

The gene calls are TRBV5-4 and TRBJ1-2; unclear D gene. Germline V gene data show CDR1 as SGHNT and CDR2 as YYREEE (reference sequence). V gave up 4 bases and J gave up 7 bases, with 20 bases separating them. The CDR3 sequence is 15 residues long. The CDR3 is CASSAYMASEGGYTF. CDR3 in DNA: TGTGCCAGCAGCGCCTACATGGCCTCCGAGGGTGGCTACACCTTC. Together with reference TRBV5-4 and TRBJ1-2, the CDR3 gives the full variable domain: ETGVTQSPTHLIKTRGQQVTLRCSSQSGHNTVSWYQQALGQGPQFIFQYYREEENGRGNFPPRFSGLQFPNYSSELNVNALELDDSALYLCASSAYMASEGGYTFGSGTRLTVV.

This chain joins TRBV12-5 and TRBJ2-7; perhaps TRBD2 as D (5 bases). Trimming shortened V by 2 bases and J by 12 bases, and 14 bases separated the two germline ends. The CDR3 is made up of 12 amino acids. Germline lookup yields CDR1 LGHNT and CDR2 FRNRAP. CDR3 amino acids: CASGLQIAYLYF. In DNA, the CDR3 is TGTGCTAGTGGTTTGCAAATAGCGTACCTGTACTTC.

Regarding this clone: Compared with germline, one end of the junction differs, possibly owing to a read error. This chain uses TRBV7-7 with TRBJ1-4, with 10 bases aligning to TRBD1. The CDR3 has 15 residues. Germline CDR1 reads SSHAT; CDR2 reads FNYEAQ (reference sequence). In DNA, the CDR3 is TGTGCTAGCAGCCCCGGACAGGGGGTCAATGAAAAACTGTTTTTT. Translation: CASSPGQGVNEKLFF.

The chain couples TRBV7-2 to TRBJ1-5; D is perhaps TRBD1 (6 bases). V gave up 1 base and J gave up 0 bases, with 16 bases separating them. The CDR3 loop spans 18 amino acids. Per germline, CDR1 SGHTA and CDR2 FQGNSA. DNA for the CDR3: TGTGCCAGCAGCTTAGTTGGGGGGGCGGGGGATAGCAATCAGCCCCAGCATTTT. Protein product: CASSLVGGAGDSNQPQHF. Full variable domain (rest looked up from reference TRBV7-2 and TRBJ1-5): GAGVSQSPSNKVTEKGKDVELRCDPISGHTALYWYRQSLGQGLEFLIYFQGNSAPDKSGLPSDRFSAERTGGSVSTLTIQRTQQEDSAVYLCASSLVGGAGDSNQPQHFGDGTRLSIL.

CDR3 bases: TGTGCCATCAGCGGGACTAGCGACTACGAGCAGTACTTC. Translation gives CAISGTSDYEQYF. V gene TRBV10-3 combines with J gene TRBJ2-7; TRBD2 matches at 10 bases. The CDR3 covers 13 residues. The junction had 2 bases not matched to a gene; V was cut back by 6 bases and J by 3 bases. Germline CDR1 reads ENHRY; CDR2 reads SYGVKD.

The chain uses TRBV5-1 and TRBJ2-1; D unclear. Trimming cost V 0 bases and J 9 bases, with 10 bases left between them. CDR3 length equals 13 residues. Germline V gives CDR1 SGHRS, CDR2 YFSETQ. The CDR3 is CASSLAERSEQFF. In DNA form, the CDR3 reads TGCGCCAGCAGCTTGGCCGAAAGGAGTGAGCAGTTCTTC.

This clone was counted once. The junction departs from the called germline gene at one end, perhaps through a read error. The sample has other DNA sequences that encode this CDR3 too. The chain is built from TRBV11-2 and TRBJ2-7; D perhaps matches TRBD2 (5 bases). The germline V gene encodes CDR1 SGHAT and CDR2 FQNNGV. This CDR3 has 14 amino acids. The CDR3 nucleotides are TGTGCCAGCAGCTTAGGGTCTAGCCTGTACGAGCAGTACTTT. It is translated as CASSLGSSLYEQYF.

A remark on this clone: At one of its ends the junction is not consistent with the germline gene, which may arise from a read error. The sample carries other DNA sequences with the same CDR3. This chain connects TRBV5-1 to TRBJ1-1; maybe TRBD1 (6 bases). The CDR3 runs to 15 residues. Germline CDR1 reads SGHRS; CDR2 reads YFSETQ. The chain's CDR3 is CASSLTLGGLTEAFF. DNA for the CDR3: TGCGCCAGCAGCTTGACTCTTGGGGGCCTCACTGAGGCTTTCTTT.

The chain recombines TRBV5-1 with TRBJ2-4; possible D gene TRBD1, 6 bases. Trimming took 4 bases from V and 0 from J, leaving 17 bases between them. The germline gives CDR1 SGHRS, CDR2 YFSETQ. This CDR3 contains 17 residues. The DNA of the CDR3 is TGCGCCAGCAGCCTAAATCCCGGACAGCTAGCCAAAAACATTCAGTACTTC. Translating gives CASSLNPGQLAKNIQYF.

For the CDR3, the DNA is TGTGCCAGCAGCTTAGAGGGACTGACGAACACTGAAGCTTTCTTT. This encodes CASSLEGLTNTEAFF. The rearrangement joins TRBV11-2 to TRBJ1-1; weak D call: TRBD1 (5 bases). Germline values: CDR1 SGHAT, CDR2 FQNNGV. Trimming left V 0 bases short and J 1 base short, with 9 bases between. The CDR3 contains 15 residues.

This sequence joins TRBV5-4 and TRBJ2-5; D assignment may be TRBD1 or TRBD2 (5 bases each). V shed 4 bases and J shed 2 bases, with 12 bases lying between them. The germline V gene encodes CDR1 SGHNT and CDR2 YYREEE (reference sequence). This CDR3 contains 14 residues. The CDR3 DNA follows: TGTGCCAGCAGCCTGGGGGAGTCGCAAGAGACCCAGTACTTC. The encoded protein is CASSLGESQETQYF.

Details on this clone: A junction boundary mismatches the germline segment, possibly from a read error. The chain couples TRBV28 to TRBJ1-5; D gene unclear. CDR3 size: 13 residues. Per the germline V gene, CDR1 is MDHEN and CDR2 is SYDVKM. The CDR3 DNA follows: TGTGCCAGCAGTAATGGCGGTCGGAACCAGCGGAATTTT. Its translation is CASSNGGRNQRNF.

This CDR3 is CASSPAAGTGTYEQYF. The CDR3 region has the DNA TGTGCCAGCAGCCCCGCAGCCGGGACAGGGACCTACGAGCAGTACTTC. V and J are TRBV7-2 and TRBJ2-7; 9 positions match TRBD1. CDR1 and CDR2 (germline): SGHTA, FQGNSA. J gave up 2 bases and V 5 bases, and 10 bases lay outside the gene matches. CDR3 length: 16 residues. The full variable domain, in which reference TRBV7-2 and TRBJ2-7 provide the parts outside the CDR3, is GAGVSQSPSNKVTEKGKDVELRCDPISGHTALYWYRQSLGQGLEFLIYFQGNSAPDKSGLPSDRFSAERTGGSVSTLTIQRTQQEDSAVYLCASSPAAGTGTYEQYFGPGTRLTVT.

The chain employs TRBV6-1 and TRBJ1-1, with D perhaps TRBD1 (5 bases). The CDR3 runs to 13 residues. V gave up 11 bases and J gave up 0 bases, with 13 bases separating them. In germline, CDR1 is MNHNS, CDR2 SASEGT. The CDR3 DNA sequence: TGTGCCTGTAGACAGCAACTGAACACTGAAGCTTTCTTT. Its translation: CACRQQLNTEAFF.

The CDR3 protein is CASSQALAELPYTGELFF. CDR3 bases: TGCGCCAGCAGCCAAGCACTAGCGGAGCTCCCGTACACCGGGGAGCTGTTTTTT. This chain connects TRBV4-3 to TRBJ2-2, with TRBD2 identical over 8 bases. V was clipped by 1 base and J by 3 bases; unmatched bases: 10. Germline CDR1 reads LGHNA; CDR2 reads YSLEER. The CDR3 is made up of 18 amino acids.

The V and J genes are TRBV6-4 and TRBJ2-6; TRBD1 might be the D (5 bases). Germline CDR1 and CDR2: MRHNA and SNTAGT. This CDR3 comprises 18 residues. With 0 bases removed from V and 1 base from J, the gap between germline ends came to 13 bases. The CDR3 region is CASSDSPGFGSGANVLTF. The CDR3 DNA reads as TGTGCCAGCAGTGACTCCCCAGGGTTTGGTTCTGGGGCCAACGTCCTGACTTTC.

This clone was seen just once. V is TRBV7-9 and J is TRBJ2-5; D is possibly TRBD2 (6 bases). The J call could be wrong; TRBJ2-7 is a better fit for the DNA end. This CDR3 has 14 residues. The germline CDR1 and CDR2 sequences are SEHNR and FQNEAQ (reference sequence). CDR3 sequence (DNA): TGTGCCAGCAGCCCCCGGCGGGGCTGGTACGAGCAGTACTTC. This sequence encodes CASSPRRGWYEQYF.

The chain recombines TRBV7-8 with TRBJ2-7; 7 bases agree with TRBD2. CDR1 and CDR2 (germline): SGHVS, FQNEAQ. V lost 5 bases to trimming and J lost 2 bases; unmatched junction nucleotides: 9. This CDR3 has 15 amino acids. CDR3 amino acids: CASSRGPGLAYEQYF. Written as DNA, the CDR3 is TGTGCCAGCAGCCGCGGCCCCGGACTAGCCTACGAGCAGTACTTC.